Listed below are T cell receptor beta chains from one sample, sequenced in a study of identical twins. In TCRdb, the 5' RACE reads were re-called with MiXCR into one record per CDR3 protein. Here the sample spans roughly 500,000 distinct CDR3 sequences, roughly a fifth being singletons. These data are also associated with another study on T cells expressing NK-cell markers.

Sample: CD4+ T cells sorted from blood. The receptor set was obtained from a woman younger than 30 in good health. CDR3s include the opening cysteine and the closing phenylalanine or tryptophan. Fields, in order: V gene, CDR3 protein.

>TRBV12-3/TRBV12-4
CASIKHGAFNEQYF
>TRBV10-2
CASSSQPNYEQYF
>TRBV6-5
CASSYSGQPAETQYF
>TRBV7-2
CASSLTSGRGSYNEQFF
>TRBV27
CASSSTGAQPQHF
>TRBV7-2
CASSYQGGTSLQEQYF
>TRBV5-1
CASSLLRGSSAGYTF
>TRBV4-3
CASSHDRGRMRTGELFF
>TRBV5-1
CASFEGPGQNIQYF
>TRBV9
CASSSPTPGNTIYF
>TRBV4-2
CASSQDTGIGTEAFF
>TRBV20-1
CSAREEWVRQGVNYGYTF
>TRBV7-2
CASSFYPNTEAFF
>TRBV20-1
CSASTDRYEQYF
>TRBV19
CASSMGRQQETQYF
>TRBV20-1
CSANTGAGGGYTF
>TRBV10-3
CAIRTGTSRGGTQYF
>TRBV12-3/TRBV12-4
CASRRQGIWTEAFF
>TRBV20-1
CSAGVTSGRAYNEQFF
>TRBV4-2
CASSATGAATPYAWYEQYF
>TRBV12-3/TRBV12-4
CASGGGQNNYEQYF
>TRBV29-1
CSVEFPGQGKRYEQYF
>TRBV15
CATSLGTDQETQYF
>TRBV4-3
CASSQSPLISNTGELFF
>TRBV29-1
CSGGGGATNEKLFF
>TRBV7-2
CASSSENADTQYF
>TRBV6-1
CASSQAGVEGSPLHF
>TRBV4-3
CASSQADRVGELFF
>TRBV12-3/TRBV12-4
CASGYRASGNTEAFF
>TRBV20-1
CSAPSTEGGEAFF
>TRBV20-1
CSAMDRMNTEAFF
>TRBV12-3/TRBV12-4
CASSRGGYEQYF
>TRBV5-1
CASSLTRPNTEAFF
>TRBV27
CASSPERGGFSYNEQFF
>TRBV9
CASSTGQGPYEQYF
>TRBV27
CASSWLAGVGNEQFF
>TRBV4-3
CASSQPFPLGGGNEQFF
>TRBV20-1
CSPTARFTEAFF
>TRBV20-1
CSAHPTGTGWAF
>TRBV6-5
CASSYSAGGRRRETQYF
>TRBV7-2
CASSFLNGKTQYF
>TRBV20-1
CSAFPGTGEQYF
>TRBV2
CASSEEADKNQPQHF
>TRBV20-1
CSASVGIGDYGYTF
>TRBV6-4
CASPRGGSYNEQFF
>TRBV20-1
CSARKEGDTQYF
>TRBV5-5
CASSLFVGGYNTGELFF
>TRBV5-1
CASSLSVTSGVGEQFF
>TRBV20-1
CSARNLGARTDRMGYTF
>TRBV12-3/TRBV12-4
CASSLRRDYGYTF
>TRBV7-2
CASSLRDSPYEQYF
>TRBV18
CASSPQGTEQFF
>TRBV6-1
CASSGGRGTDTQYF
>TRBV30
CAWNSGSYEQYF
>TRBV11-2
CASSLADRGNEQFF
>TRBV7-9
CASSSYDTQYF